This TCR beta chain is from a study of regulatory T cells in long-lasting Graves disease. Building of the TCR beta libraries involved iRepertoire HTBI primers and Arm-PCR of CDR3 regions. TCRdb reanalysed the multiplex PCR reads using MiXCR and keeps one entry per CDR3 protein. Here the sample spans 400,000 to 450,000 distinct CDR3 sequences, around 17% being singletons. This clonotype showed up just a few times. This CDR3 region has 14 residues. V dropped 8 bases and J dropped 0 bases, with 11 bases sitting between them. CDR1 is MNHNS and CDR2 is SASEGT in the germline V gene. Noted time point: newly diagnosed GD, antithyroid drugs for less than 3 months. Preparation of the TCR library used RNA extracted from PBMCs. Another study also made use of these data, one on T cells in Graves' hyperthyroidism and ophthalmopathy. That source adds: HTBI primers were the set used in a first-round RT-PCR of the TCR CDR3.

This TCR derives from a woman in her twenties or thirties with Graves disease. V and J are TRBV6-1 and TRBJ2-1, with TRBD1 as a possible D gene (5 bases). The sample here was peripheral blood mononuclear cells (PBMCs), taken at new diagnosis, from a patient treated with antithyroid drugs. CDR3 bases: TGTGCCAGCGGTCAGGGCAGCTCCTACAATGAGCAGTTCTTC. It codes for CASGQGSSYNEQFF.